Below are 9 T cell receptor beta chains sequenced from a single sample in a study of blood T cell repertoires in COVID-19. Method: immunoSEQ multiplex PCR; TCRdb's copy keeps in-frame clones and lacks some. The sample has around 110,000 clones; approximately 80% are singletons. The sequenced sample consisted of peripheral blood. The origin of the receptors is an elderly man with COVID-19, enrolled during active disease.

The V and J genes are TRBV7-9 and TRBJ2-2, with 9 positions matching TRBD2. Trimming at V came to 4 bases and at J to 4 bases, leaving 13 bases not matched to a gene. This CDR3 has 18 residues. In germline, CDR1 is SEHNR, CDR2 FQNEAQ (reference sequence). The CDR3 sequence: CASSSYPLTSGGTGELFF. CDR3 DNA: TGTGCCAGCAGCTCCTACCCTCTGACTAGCGGTGGCACCGGGGAGCTGTTTTTT. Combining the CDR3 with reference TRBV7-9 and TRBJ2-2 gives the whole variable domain DTGVSQNPRHKITKRGQNVTFRCDPISEHNRLYWYRQTLGQGPEFLTYFQNEAQLEKSRLLSDRFSAERPKGSFSTLEIQRTEQGDSAMYLCASSSYPLTSGGTGELFFGEGSRLTVL.

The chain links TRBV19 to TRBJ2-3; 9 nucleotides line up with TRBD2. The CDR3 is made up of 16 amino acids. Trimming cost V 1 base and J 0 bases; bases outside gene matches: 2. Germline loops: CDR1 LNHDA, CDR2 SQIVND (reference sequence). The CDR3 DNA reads TGTGCCAGTAGTATAGGGCTAGCGGGGAGCACAGATACGCAGTATTTT. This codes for CASSIGLAGSTDTQYF.

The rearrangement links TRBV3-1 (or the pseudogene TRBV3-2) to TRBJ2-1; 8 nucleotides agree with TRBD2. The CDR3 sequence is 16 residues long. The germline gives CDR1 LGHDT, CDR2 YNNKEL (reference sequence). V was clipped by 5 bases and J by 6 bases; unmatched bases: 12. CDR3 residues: CASSGGTGGPVNEQFF. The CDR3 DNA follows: TGTGCCAGCAGCGGGGGGACGGGAGGGCCTGTCAATGAGCAGTTCTTC.

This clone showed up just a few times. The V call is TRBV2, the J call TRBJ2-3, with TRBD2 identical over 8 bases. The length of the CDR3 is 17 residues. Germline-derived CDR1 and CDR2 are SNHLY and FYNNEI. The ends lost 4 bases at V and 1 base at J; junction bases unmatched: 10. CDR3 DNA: TGTGCCAGCAGTGGTGGACTAGCAGCCCATGGCACAGATACGCAGTATTTT. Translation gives CASSGGLAAHGTDTQYF.

The CDR3 bases are TGTGCCAGCCAAACAGAGACGAACACTGAAGCTTTCTTT. This sequence encodes CASQTETNTEAFF. The rearrangement links TRBV2 to TRBJ1-1, with D hard to call. The CDR3 is 13 residues long. CDR1 is SNHLY and CDR2 is FYNNEI in the germline V gene. Trimming cost V 8 bases and J 1 base, with 11 bases left between them.

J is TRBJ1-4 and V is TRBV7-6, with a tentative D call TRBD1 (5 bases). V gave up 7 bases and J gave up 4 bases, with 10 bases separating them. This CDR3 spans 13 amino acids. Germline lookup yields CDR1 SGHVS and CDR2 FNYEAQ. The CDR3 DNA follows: TGTGCCAGCACGGACACGGATAATGAAAAACTGTTTTTT. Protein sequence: CASTDTDNEKLFF.

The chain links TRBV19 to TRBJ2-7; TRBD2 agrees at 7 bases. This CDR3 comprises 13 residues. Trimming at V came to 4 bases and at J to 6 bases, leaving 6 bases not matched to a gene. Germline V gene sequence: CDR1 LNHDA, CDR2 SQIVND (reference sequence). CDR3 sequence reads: CASSNQRESEQYF. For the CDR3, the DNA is TGTGCCAGTAGTAACCAGCGGGAATCCGAGCAGTACTTC.

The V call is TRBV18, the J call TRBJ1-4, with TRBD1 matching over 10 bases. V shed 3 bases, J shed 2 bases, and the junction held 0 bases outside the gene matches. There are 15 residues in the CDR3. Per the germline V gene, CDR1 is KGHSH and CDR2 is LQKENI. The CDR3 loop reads CASSPTGGTNEKLFF. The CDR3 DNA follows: TGTGCCAGCTCACCGACAGGGGGCACTAATGAAAAACTGTTTTTT. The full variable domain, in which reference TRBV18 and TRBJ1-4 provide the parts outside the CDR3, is NAGVMQNPRHLVRRRGQEARLRCSPMKGHSHVYWYRQLPEEGLKFMVYLQKENIIDESGMPKERFSAEFPKEGPSILRIQQVVRGDSAAYFCASSPTGGTNEKLFFGSGTQLSVL.

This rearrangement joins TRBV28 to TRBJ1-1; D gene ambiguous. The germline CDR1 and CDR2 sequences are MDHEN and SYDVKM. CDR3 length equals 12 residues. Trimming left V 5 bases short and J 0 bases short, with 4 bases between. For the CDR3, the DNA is TGTGCCAGCAGTCTACTGAACACTGAAGCTTTCTTT. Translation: CASSLLNTEAFF. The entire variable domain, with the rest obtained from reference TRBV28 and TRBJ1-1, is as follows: DVKVTQSSRYLVKRTGEKVFLECVQDMDHENMFWYRQDPGLGLRLIYFSYDVKMKEKGDIPEGYSVSREKKERFSLILESASTNQTSMYLCASSLLNTEAFFGQGTRLTVV.